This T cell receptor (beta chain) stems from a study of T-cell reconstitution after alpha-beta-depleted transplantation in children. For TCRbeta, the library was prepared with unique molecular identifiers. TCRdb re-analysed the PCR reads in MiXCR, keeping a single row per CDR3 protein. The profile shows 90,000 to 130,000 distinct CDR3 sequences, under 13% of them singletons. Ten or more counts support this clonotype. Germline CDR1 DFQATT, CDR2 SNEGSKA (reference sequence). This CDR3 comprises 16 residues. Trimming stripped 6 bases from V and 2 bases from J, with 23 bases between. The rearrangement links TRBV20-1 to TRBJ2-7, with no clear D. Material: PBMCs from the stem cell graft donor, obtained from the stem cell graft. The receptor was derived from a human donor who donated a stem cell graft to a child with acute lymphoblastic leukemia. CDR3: CSAKREGPDDTYEQYF. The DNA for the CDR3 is TGCAGTGCGAAGAGAGAAGGGCCAGACGATACCTACGAGCAGTACTTC.